The subject of this entry is one T cell receptor beta chain. Its antigen is undetermined. This sample stems from a study of shared clonotypes between healthy human individuals. Study at large: Ranging from 18 to 49 in age, donors were a couple of women and a few men. Each donor's CD4 naive and CD4 memory cells filled three plates apiece, CD8 naive two, and CD8 memory one. Study-level results: Clonotype sharing among donors, it was expected, would be affected by sequencing depth.

The CDR3 is 15 amino acids. Germline CDR1 ENHRY, CDR2 SYGVKD. Trimming removed 3 bases at V and 2 bases at J, with 14 bases between. Sequencing used immunoSEQ multiplex PCR; TCRdb keeps in-frame clones, though not all of them. The sample gives roughly 2.6 million clones, around 94% of which show up once; roughly 0.15% is in the top ten. The sequenced sample consisted of naive CD4+ T cells sorted from blood. The subset is: CD45RA+ positively selected. The TCR comes from a man younger than 35 in good health. The chain is built from TRBV10-3 and TRBJ2-7; D tentatively reads TRBD1 or TRBD2 (5 bases each). The CDR3 here is CAISDSGTPAYEQYF. For the CDR3, the DNA is TGTGCCATCAGTGATTCCGGGACCCCAGCCTACGAGCAGTACTTC.